This T cell receptor beta chain emerged from a study of blood T cell repertoires in COVID-19. About the research overall: The study drew acute and convalescent COVID-19 samples from the United States, Italy and Spain.

V lost 6 bases to trimming and J lost 6 bases; unmatched junction nucleotides: 10. The CDR3 has 14 residues. Germline V gene lookup returns CDR1 SNHLY and CDR2 FYNNEI. The table came from immunoSEQ multiplex PCR; TCRdb's copy has only in-frame clones and leaves some out. The sample consists of 280,000 or so clones, 83% of them appearing once. The sample consisted of peripheral blood. This clonotype was sampled from a woman aged 45-65 years who had recovered from COVID-19. The J gene is TRBJ1-1, the V gene TRBV2, with 7 positions matching TRBD1. The CDR3 sequence: CASSPAGQGAEAFF. In DNA, the CDR3 is TGTGCCAGCAGCCCAGCAGGGCAGGGGGCTGAAGCTTTCTTT.